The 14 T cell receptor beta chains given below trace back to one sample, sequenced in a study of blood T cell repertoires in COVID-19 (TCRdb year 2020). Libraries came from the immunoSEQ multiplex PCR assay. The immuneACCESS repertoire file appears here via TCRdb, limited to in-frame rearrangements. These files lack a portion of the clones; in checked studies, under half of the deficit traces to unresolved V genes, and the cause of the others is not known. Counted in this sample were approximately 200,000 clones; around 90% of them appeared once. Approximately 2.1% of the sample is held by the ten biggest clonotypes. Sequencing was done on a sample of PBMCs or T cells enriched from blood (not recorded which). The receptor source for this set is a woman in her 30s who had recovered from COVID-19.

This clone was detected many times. Written as DNA, the CDR3 is TGTGCCAGTAGTACGCGACAGGGGGCGACGACTAATGAAAAACTGTTTTTT. This sequence encodes CASSTRQGATTNEKLFF. This chain uses TRBV19 with TRBJ1-4; 10 positions match TRBD1. V was clipped by 4 bases and J by 2 bases; unmatched bases: 7. Germline V gives CDR1 LNHDA, CDR2 SQIVND (reference sequence). The CDR3 runs 17 residues. Combining the CDR3 with reference TRBV19 and TRBJ1-4 gives the whole variable domain DGGITQSPKYLFRKEGQNVTLSCEQNLNHDAMYWYRQDPGQGLRLIYYSQIVNDFQKGDIAEGYSVSREKKESFPLTVTSAQKNPTAFYLCASSTRQGATTNEKLFFGSGTQLSVL.

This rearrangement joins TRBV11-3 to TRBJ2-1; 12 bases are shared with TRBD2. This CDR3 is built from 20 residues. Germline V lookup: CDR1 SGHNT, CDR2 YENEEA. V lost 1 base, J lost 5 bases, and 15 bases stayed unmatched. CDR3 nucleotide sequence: TGTGCCAGCAGCTTAGCCCTAATCTTTGGGACTAGCGGGCCGAACAATGAGCAGTTCTTC. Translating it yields CASSLALIFGTSGPNNEQFF.

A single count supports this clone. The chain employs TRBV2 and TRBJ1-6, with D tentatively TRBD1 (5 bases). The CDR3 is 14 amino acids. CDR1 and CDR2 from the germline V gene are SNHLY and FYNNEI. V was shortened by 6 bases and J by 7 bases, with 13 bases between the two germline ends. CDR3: CASRGTAANSPLHF. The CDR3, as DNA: TGTGCCAGCAGGGGGACTGCGGCGAATTCACCCCTCCACTTT. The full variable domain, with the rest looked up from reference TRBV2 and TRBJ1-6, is EPEVTQTPSHQVTQMGQEVILRCVPISNHLYFYWYRQILGQKVEFLVSFYNNEISEKSEIFDDQFSVERPDGSNFTLKIRSTKLEDSAMYFCASRGTAANSPLHFGNGTRLTVT.

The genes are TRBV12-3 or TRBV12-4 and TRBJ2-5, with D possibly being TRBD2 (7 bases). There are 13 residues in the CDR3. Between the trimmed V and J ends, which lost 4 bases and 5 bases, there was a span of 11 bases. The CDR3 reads CASSWTGGETQYF. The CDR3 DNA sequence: TGTGCCAGCAGTTGGACGGGGGGCGAGACCCAGTACTTC.

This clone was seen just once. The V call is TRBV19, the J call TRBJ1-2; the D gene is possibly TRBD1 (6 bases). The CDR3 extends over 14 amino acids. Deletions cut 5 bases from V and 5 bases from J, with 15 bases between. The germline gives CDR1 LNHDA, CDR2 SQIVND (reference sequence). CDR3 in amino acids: CASSPGQIGYGYTF. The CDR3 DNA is TGTGCCAGTAGTCCCGGACAGATCGGTTATGGCTACACCTTC.

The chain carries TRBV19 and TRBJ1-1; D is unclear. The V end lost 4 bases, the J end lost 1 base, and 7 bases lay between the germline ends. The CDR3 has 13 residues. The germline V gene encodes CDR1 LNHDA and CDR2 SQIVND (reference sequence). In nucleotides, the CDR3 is TGTGCCAGTAGTAAGAACAAGAACACTGAAGCTTTCTTT. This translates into CASSKNKNTEAFF.

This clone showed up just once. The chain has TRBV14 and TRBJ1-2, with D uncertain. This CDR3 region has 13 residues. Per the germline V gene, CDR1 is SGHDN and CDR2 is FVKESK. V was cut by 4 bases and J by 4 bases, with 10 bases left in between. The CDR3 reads CASSRDSGYGYTF. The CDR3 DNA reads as TGTGCCAGCAGCCGAGATTCCGGCTATGGCTACACCTTC.

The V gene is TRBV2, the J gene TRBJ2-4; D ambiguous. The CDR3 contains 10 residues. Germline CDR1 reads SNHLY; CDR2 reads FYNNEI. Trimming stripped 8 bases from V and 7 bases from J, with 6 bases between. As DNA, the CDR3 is TGTGCCAGCGGGCAGAACATTCAGTACTTC. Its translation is CASGQNIQYF.

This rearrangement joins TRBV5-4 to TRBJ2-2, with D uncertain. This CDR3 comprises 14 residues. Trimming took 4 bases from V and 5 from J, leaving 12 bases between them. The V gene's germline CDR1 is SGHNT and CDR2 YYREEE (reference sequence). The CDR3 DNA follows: TGTGCCAGCAGCCCCATGGGCAGAACCGGGGAGCTGTTTTTT. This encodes CASSPMGRTGELFF.

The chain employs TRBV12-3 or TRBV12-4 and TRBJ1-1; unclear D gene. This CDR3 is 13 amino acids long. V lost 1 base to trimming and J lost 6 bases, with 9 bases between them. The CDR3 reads CASSLVTVAEAFF. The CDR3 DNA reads TGTGCCAGCAGTTTAGTCACCGTAGCTGAAGCTTTCTTT.

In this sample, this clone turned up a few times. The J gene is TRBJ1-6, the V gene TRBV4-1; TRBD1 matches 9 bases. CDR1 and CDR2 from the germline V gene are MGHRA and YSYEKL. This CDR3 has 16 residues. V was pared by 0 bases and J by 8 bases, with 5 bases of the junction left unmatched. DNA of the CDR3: TGCGCCAGCAGCCAAGATCTGGGACAGGGCCATTCACCCCTCCACTTT. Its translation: CASSQDLGQGHSPLHF.

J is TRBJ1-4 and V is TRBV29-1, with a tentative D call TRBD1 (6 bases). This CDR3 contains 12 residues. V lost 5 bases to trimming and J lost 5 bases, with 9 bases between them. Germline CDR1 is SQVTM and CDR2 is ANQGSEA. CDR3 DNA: TGCAGCGTTAGAGGGGGAAATGAAAAACTGTTTTTT. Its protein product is CSVRGGNEKLFF.

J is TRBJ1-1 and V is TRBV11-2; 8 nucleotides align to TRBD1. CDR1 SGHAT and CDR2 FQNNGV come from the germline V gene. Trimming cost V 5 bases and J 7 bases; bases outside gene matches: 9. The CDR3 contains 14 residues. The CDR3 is CASSPWTGYDEAFF. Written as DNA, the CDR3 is TGTGCCAGCAGCCCCTGGACAGGGTATGATGAAGCTTTCTTT.

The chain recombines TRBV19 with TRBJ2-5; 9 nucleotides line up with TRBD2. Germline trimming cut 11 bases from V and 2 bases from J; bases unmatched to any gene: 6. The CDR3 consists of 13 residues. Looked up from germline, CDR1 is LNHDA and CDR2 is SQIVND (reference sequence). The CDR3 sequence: CASRLAVQETQYF. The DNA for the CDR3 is TGTGCCTCCAGACTAGCGGTACAAGAGACCCAGTACTTC.